The 30 T cell receptor beta chains presented below share a single source sample, sequenced in a study of blood T cell repertoires in COVID-19. Only in-frame clones appear in the TCRdb table, and some are missing; sequencing was by immunoSEQ multiplex PCR. The sample gives about 180,000 clones, around 86% of which show up once; more than 7.5% is in the top ten. The material sequenced was PBMCs or T cells enriched from blood (not recorded which). These receptors were obtained from a woman in her thirties who had recovered from COVID-19.

The genes are TRBV29-1 and TRBJ2-7, with TRBD2 matching over 11 bases. Germline lookup yields CDR1 SQVTM and CDR2 ANQGSEA. The CDR3 length is 14 residues. V gave up 4 bases and J gave up 2 bases; unmatched junction bases: 4. Written as DNA, the CDR3 is TGCAGCGTTGTTCTAGCGGGGGGAACCTACGAGCAGTACTTC. Its translation is CSVVLAGGTYEQYF.

J is TRBJ2-7 and V is TRBV6-1, with 7 nucleotides matching TRBD1. V shed 2 bases, J shed 12 bases, and the junction held 16 bases outside the gene matches. The CDR3 has 15 residues. Germline V gene sequence: CDR1 MNHNS, CDR2 SASEGT. This chain's CDR3 is CASSERYTGTEVTYF. The CDR3 DNA reads TGTGCCAGCAGTGAACGGTATACGGGGACAGAGGTAACGTACTTC.

The chain uses TRBV10-3 and TRBJ2-2; tentatively, D is TRBD2 (6 bases). This CDR3 contains 16 residues. Germline lookup yields CDR1 ENHRY and CDR2 SYGVKD. V dropped 3 bases and J dropped 1 base, with 12 bases sitting between them. The DNA of the CDR3 is TGTGCCATCAGTGACCCGACTAGGGGGAACACCGGGGAGCTGTTTTTT. Protein sequence: CAISDPTRGNTGELFF.

The J gene is TRBJ1-4, the V gene TRBV28; D gene unclear. CDR3 length: 15 amino acids. V lost 4 bases to trimming and J lost 7 bases, with 16 bases between them. CDR1 is MDHEN, CDR2 SYDVKM, per germline. The CDR3 coding sequence is TGTGCCAGCAGTTCCCCGAGGGCGGTGGGTGAAAAACTGTTTTTT. Translating it yields CASSSPRAVGEKLFF.

This clone turned up a few times. The chain is built from TRBV7-8 and TRBJ1-1, with 7 bases identical to TRBD1. Germline lookup yields CDR1 SGHVS and CDR2 FQNEAQ. This CDR3 contains 16 residues. V was pared by 2 bases and J by 2 bases, with 8 bases of the junction left unmatched. CDR3 region: CASSLRDRGSNTEAFF. The CDR3 DNA follows: TGTGCCAGCAGCTTACGGGACAGAGGTTCAAACACTGAAGCTTTCTTT.

The V and J genes are TRBV19 and TRBJ2-7; no reliable D call. The CDR3 loop spans 13 amino acids. Trimming took 4 bases from V and 7 from J, leaving 14 bases between them. CDR1 and CDR2 (germline): LNHDA, SQIVND (reference sequence). For the CDR3, the DNA is TGTGCCAGTAGTACCGAACTGACTTATGAGCAGTACTTC. Translating it yields CASSTELTYEQYF.

The chain links TRBV4-2 to TRBJ1-6; 7 bases match TRBD1. The CDR3 runs to 16 residues. CDR1 and CDR2 from the germline V gene are LGHNA and YNFKEQ. The V gene end was trimmed by 2 bases and the J gene end by 10 bases; junction bases not matched to a gene: 11. This chain's CDR3 is CASSQTSSTGHSPLHF. The DNA for the CDR3 is TGTGCCAGCAGCCAAACCTCCTCGACAGGGCACTCACCCCTCCACTTT.

The gene calls are TRBV2 and TRBJ2-3; 7 bases align to TRBD1. The CDR3 totals 14 residues. V lost 1 base, J lost 4 bases, and 2 bases stayed unmatched. The germline V gene encodes CDR1 SNHLY and CDR2 FYNNEI. CDR3 residues: CASSEEGGADTQYF. CDR3 nucleotides: TGTGCCAGCAGTGAAGAAGGGGGCGCAGATACGCAGTATTTT.

This clone is a singleton in its sample. J is TRBJ2-1 and V is TRBV29-1; 8 positions match TRBD1. V was pared by 5 bases and J by 7 bases, with 7 bases of the junction left unmatched. CDR1 SQVTM and CDR2 ANQGSEA come from the germline V gene. This CDR3 region has 13 residues. This chain's CDR3 is CSVLTTGGNEQFF. Here the CDR3 DNA reads TGCAGCGTTCTTACCACAGGGGGGAATGAGCAGTTCTTC.

The chain employs TRBV4-1 and TRBJ2-3; D may be TRBD1 (6 bases). Trimming removed 0 bases at V and 4 bases at J, with 20 bases between. CDR3 length: 18 amino acids. The germline V gene has CDR1 MGHRA and CDR2 YSYEKL. CDR3 sequence reads: CASSQDGGHASEADTQYF. The CDR3 bases are TGCGCCAGCAGCCAAGATGGGGGACATGCTAGTGAGGCAGATACGCAGTATTTT.

V gene TRBV7-8 combines with J gene TRBJ2-6; 9 bases align to TRBD1. Trimming removed 5 bases from V and 1 base from J; junction bases left unmatched: 6. Germline loops: CDR1 SGHVS, CDR2 FQNEAQ. CDR3 length equals 17 residues. The CDR3 here is CASSPWDRVSGANVLTF. In DNA, the CDR3 is TGTGCCAGCAGCCCCTGGGACAGGGTGTCTGGGGCCAACGTCCTGACTTTC. The whole variable domain, remainder taken from reference TRBV7-8 and TRBJ2-6, is GAGVSQSPRYKVAKRGQDVALRCDPISGHVSLFWYQQALGQGPEFLTYFQNEAQLDKSGLPSDRFFAERPEGSVSTLKIQRTQQEDSAVYLCASSPWDRVSGANVLTFGAGSRLTVL.

DNA of the CDR3: TGCGCCAGCAGGTGGGGCCACGAGCAGTACTTC. Protein: CASRWGHEQYF. The rearrangement joins TRBV5-1 to TRBJ2-7, with D tentatively TRBD1 (5 bases). The CDR3 has 11 amino acids. Germline CDR1 SGHRS, CDR2 YFSETQ. The ends were cut back, 5 bases at V and 5 bases at J, with 8 bases in the middle.

The CDR3 region is CASGLGGSPGEQFF. The DNA for the CDR3 is TGTGCTAGTGGTTTGGGCGGGTCCCCCGGTGAGCAGTTCTTC. V is TRBV12-5 and J is TRBJ2-1; a weak D match, TRBD2 (5 bases). Germline CDR1 is LGHNT and CDR2 is FRNRAP. The germline V and J ends were trimmed by 1 base and 9 bases, with 13 bases remaining between them. The CDR3 covers 14 residues. The full variable domain, with the rest looked up from reference TRBV12-5 and TRBJ2-1, is DARVTQTPRHKVTEMGQEVTMRCQPILGHNTVFWYRQTMMQGLELLAYFRNRAPLDDSGMPKDRFSAEMPDATLATLKIQPSEPRDSAVYFCASGLGGSPGEQFFGPGTRLTVL.

This rearrangement joins TRBV28 to TRBJ2-1; 11 positions agree with TRBD2. V shed 5 bases and J 7 bases; nucleotides not matched to a gene: 10. CDR3 length: 16 residues. CDR1 is MDHEN, CDR2 SYDVKM, per germline. CDR3 sequence: CASSILAGEAGNEQFF. CDR3 bases: TGTGCCAGCAGTATACTAGCGGGAGAGGCGGGGAATGAGCAGTTCTTC.

This chain uses TRBV7-2 with TRBJ2-6; D is unclear. CDR3 size: 16 residues. The germline V and J ends were trimmed by 3 bases and 2 bases, with 11 bases remaining between them. CDR1 SGHTA and CDR2 FQGNSA come from the germline V gene. CDR3 DNA sequence: TGTGCCAGCAGCTTTGCCGTAGAGGCTGGGGCCAACGTCCTGACTTTC. It yields the protein CASSFAVEAGANVLTF.

The chain uses TRBV29-1 and TRBJ2-2, with 15 bases that match TRBD2. Per the germline V gene, CDR1 is SQVTM and CDR2 is ANQGSEA. The CDR3 runs 15 residues. V dropped 5 bases and J dropped 4; count of bases not matched to a gene: 2. The CDR3 loop reads CSVRTSGRATGELFF. In nucleotides, the CDR3 is TGCAGCGTTAGGACTAGCGGGAGGGCCACCGGGGAGCTGTTTTTT.

The CDR3: CSVVAGGIVAFF. For the CDR3, the DNA is TGCAGCGTTGTGGCAGGGGGCATTGTGGCTTTCTTT. The V gene is TRBV29-1, the J gene TRBJ1-1, with TRBD1 matching 8 bases. The CDR3 is 12 amino acids. The germline gives CDR1 SQVTM, CDR2 ANQGSEA. V was pared by 4 bases and J by 11 bases, with 9 bases of the junction left unmatched.

This clone was seen a single time. This chain uses TRBV2 with TRBJ1-1; TRBD1 matches at 9 bases. This CDR3 contains 14 residues. Germline CDR1 SNHLY, CDR2 FYNNEI. The V segment lost 4 bases and the J segment 10 bases; nucleotides outside the gene matches: 10. CDR3 loop: CASSGDRESVRAFF. DNA for the CDR3: TGTGCCAGCAGTGGGGACAGGGAAAGTGTGCGAGCTTTCTTT.

V and J are TRBV5-1 and TRBJ1-2, with TRBD1 as a possible D gene (6 bases). V was shortened by 4 bases and J by 0 bases, with 10 bases between the two germline ends. CDR1 and CDR2 from the germline V gene are SGHRS and YFSETQ. The CDR3 contains 14 residues. The CDR3 DNA is TGCGCCAGCAGCCGGGACAAAGCTAACTATGGCTACACCTTC. Its protein is CASSRDKANYGYTF.

The chain is built from TRBV13 and TRBJ2-7; D unclear. The V gene lost 2 bases and the J gene lost 3 bases, with 17 bases spanning the gap. The CDR3 runs 16 residues. Germline V gene data show CDR1 as PRHDT and CDR2 as FYEKMQ (reference sequence). The CDR3 here is CASSLNSRKKNYEQYF. CDR3 nucleotides: TGTGCCAGCAGCTTAAATTCGCGAAAAAAAAACTACGAGCAGTACTTC.

A few counts support this clone. The chain is built from TRBV5-6 and TRBJ1-5, with 8 nucleotides matching TRBD1. V shed 2 bases, J shed 0 bases, and the junction held 7 bases outside the gene matches. This CDR3 comprises 17 residues. CDR1 SGHDT and CDR2 YYEEEE come from the germline V gene. Here the CDR3 reads CASSLRQGSYSNQPQHF. The CDR3 DNA reads TGTGCCAGCAGCTTACGACAGGGGTCGTATAGCAATCAGCCCCAGCATTTT.

The chain combines TRBV5-8 with TRBJ1-5; D remains ambiguous. The CDR3 covers 15 residues. The germline V and J ends were trimmed by 1 base and 0 bases, with 8 bases remaining between them. CDR1 is SGHTS, CDR2 YDEGEE, per germline. CDR3 in DNA: TGTGCCAGCAGCTTGTTCCAGGCTAGCAATCAGCCCCAGCATTTT. Translating gives CASSLFQASNQPQHF.

CDR3 region: CASSLGQGAIHEQYF. CDR3 bases: TGTGCCAGCAGCTTAGGACAGGGGGCTATCCACGAGCAGTACTTC. This rearrangement joins TRBV5-4 to TRBJ2-7; 11 bases agree with TRBD1. V dropped 2 bases and J dropped 5; count of bases not matched to a gene: 6. From germline, CDR1 is SGHNT and CDR2 YYREEE (reference sequence). The CDR3 sequence is 15 residues long.

The chain uses TRBV5-1 and TRBJ2-4, with TRBD2 matching 7 bases. The germline gives CDR1 SGHRS, CDR2 YFSETQ. With 0 bases clipped from V and 3 bases from J, the junction kept 6 bases outside the gene matches. This CDR3 is 16 amino acids long. The CDR3 DNA is TGCGCCAGCAGCTTGGTCGCGGGAGTAGGCAAAAACATTCAGTACTTC. It translates to CASSLVAGVGKNIQYF.

This clone has only one observation. This chain links TRBV7-2 with TRBJ2-5, with TRBD2 identical over 15 bases. Germline values: CDR1 SGHTA, CDR2 FQGNSA. V shed 3 bases, J shed 5 bases, and the junction held 7 bases outside the gene matches. This CDR3 spans 17 amino acids. CDR3 in DNA: TGTGCCAGCAGCTTCCGAACGGGACTAGCGGGGGGTGAGACCCAGTACTTC. Protein product: CASSFRTGLAGGETQYF.

The rearrangement links TRBV20-1 to TRBJ2-1, with D perhaps matching TRBD1 (5 bases). Trimming stripped 3 bases from V and 4 bases from J, with 13 bases between. This CDR3 spans 14 amino acids. Germline-derived CDR1 and CDR2 are DFQATT and SNEGSKA (reference sequence). CDR3 DNA sequence: TGCAGTGCTAGTCTGGACACGACATACAATGAGCAGTTCTTC. Translated, it gives CSASLDTTYNEQFF.

This clone has just a few counts. The V and J genes are TRBV10-3 and TRBJ1-1; D not certain. The germline V and J ends were trimmed by 0 bases and 5 bases, with 7 bases remaining between them. This CDR3 is 13 amino acids long. The germline CDR1 and CDR2 sequences are ENHRY and SYGVKD. The CDR3, as DNA: TGTGCCATCAGTGAGTCAAGCAAAACTGAAGCTTTCTTT. As protein: CAISESSKTEAFF.

This clone was counted a single time. The rearrangement uses TRBV14 and TRBJ1-1; D remains unclear. CDR3 length equals 17 residues. CDR1 is SGHDN, CDR2 FVKESK, per germline. Trimming cost V 1 base and J 1 base, with 16 bases left between them. This CDR3 reads CASSQAFIWQQNTEAFF. The CDR3 nucleotides read TGTGCCAGCAGCCAAGCGTTTATCTGGCAACAGAACACTGAAGCTTTCTTT.

The J gene is TRBJ1-5, the V gene TRBV2, with 8 bases identical to TRBD1. Looked up from germline, CDR1 is SNHLY and CDR2 is FYNNEI. The CDR3 runs to 15 residues. V trimming: 5 bases; J trimming: 0 bases; junction bases outside the gene matches: 3. The CDR3 protein is CASSLDRDSNQPQHF. The CDR3 region has the DNA TGTGCCAGCAGTTTGGACAGGGATAGCAATCAGCCCCAGCATTTT.

The chain couples TRBV29-1 to TRBJ2-3; 10 nucleotides match TRBD1. V lost 6 bases, J lost 4 bases, and 4 bases stayed unmatched. The V gene's germline CDR1 is SQVTM and CDR2 ANQGSEA. The CDR3 has 13 amino acids. CDR3 amino acids: CSVAGTGADTQYF. The CDR3 DNA follows: TGCAGCGTGGCCGGGACAGGGGCAGATACGCAGTATTTT.